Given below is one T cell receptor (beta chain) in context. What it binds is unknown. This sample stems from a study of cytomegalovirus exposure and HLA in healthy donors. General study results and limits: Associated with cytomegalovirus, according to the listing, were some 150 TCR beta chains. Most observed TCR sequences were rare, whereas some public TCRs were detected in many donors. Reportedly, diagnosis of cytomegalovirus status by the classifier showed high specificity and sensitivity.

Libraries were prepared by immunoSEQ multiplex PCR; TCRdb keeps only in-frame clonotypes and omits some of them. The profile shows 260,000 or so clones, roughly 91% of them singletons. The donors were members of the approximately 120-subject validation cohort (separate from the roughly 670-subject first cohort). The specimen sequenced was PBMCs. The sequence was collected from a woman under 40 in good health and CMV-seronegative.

CDR3: CASSQAIGTDTQYF. CDR3 nucleotides: TGTGCCAGCAGCCAAGCTATCGGCACAGATACGCAGTATTTT. This chain uses TRBV4-2 with TRBJ2-3; the D is unclear. Germline V gene lookup returns CDR1 LGHNA and CDR2 YNFKEQ. CDR3 size: 14 residues. V gave up 1 base and J gave up 1 base, with 6 bases separating them.